The 12 T cell receptor beta chains given below trace back to one sample, sequenced in a study of vaccination effects on CD4 cells after COVID-19. Assay: immunoSEQ multiplex PCR; the TCRdb copy retains only in-frame clones and omits some. The sample lists 40,000 to 50,000 clones; 77% were seen once. Within the ViraFEST assay, antigen-specific CD4+ T cells underwent expansion with viral peptide pools prior to sequencing. Culture lasted over 9 days before CD4+ T cell isolation. Among the vaccine recipients, none had a prior SARS-CoV-2 infection, and nucleocapsid antibodies were negative. What these receptors recognize is not known. Here the sequenced sample was CD4+ T cells from PBMCs cultured with HCoV-NL63 spike peptides, taken before COVID-19 vaccination. The source of these receptors is a human donor who received a COVID-19 vaccine.

This clone was detected a few times. The chain is built from TRBV3-1 (or the pseudogene TRBV3-2) and TRBJ1-2, with 10 bases fitting TRBD1. V lost 5 bases and J lost 8; bases outside the gene matches: 8. The CDR3 consists of 14 residues. Germline V gene data show CDR1 as LGHDT and CDR2 as YNNKEL (reference sequence). CDR3 coding DNA: TGTGCCAGCAGCGTACAAGGGACAGGGGAAGGCTACACCTTC. Protein: CASSVQGTGEGYTF.

The chain recombines TRBV4-1 with TRBJ2-6, with 9 positions matching TRBD1. This CDR3 comprises 15 residues. Germline CDR1 is MGHRA and CDR2 is YSYEKL. V shed 4 bases, J shed 4 bases, and the junction held 2 bases outside the gene matches. The CDR3 sequence is CASSPGQGGANVLTF. The CDR3 DNA reads as TGCGCCAGCAGCCCCGGACAGGGGGGGGCCAACGTCCTGACTTTC.

The rearrangement joins TRBV5-1 to TRBJ1-3, with TRBD1 as a possible D gene (6 bases). This CDR3 has 17 amino acids. Germline CDR1 SGHRS, CDR2 YFSETQ. V lost 4 bases and J lost 0, with 17 bases in between. This chain's CDR3 is CASSLGRDTFSGNTIYF. In DNA form, the CDR3 reads TGCGCCAGCAGCCTCGGCCGGGACACGTTCTCTGGAAACACCATATATTTT.

This clone has just one count. The DNA of the CDR3 is TGTGCCAGCAGTTCGCCTCCCGGGACAGGGGCATCTGAGCAGTTCTTC. Protein sequence: CASSSPPGTGASEQFF. The J gene is TRBJ2-1, the V gene TRBV28; TRBD1 aligns across 10 bases. J gave up 9 bases and V 4 bases, and 12 bases lay outside the gene matches. There are 16 residues in the CDR3. Germline values: CDR1 MDHEN, CDR2 SYDVKM.

This clone was counted once. This rearrangement joins TRBV4-1 to TRBJ2-1; TRBD1 matches at 10 bases. Per germline, CDR1 MGHRA and CDR2 YSYEKL. Trimming took 7 bases from V and 2 from J; bases not matched to a gene: 5. CDR3 length equals 15 residues. The CDR3 DNA reads as TGCGCCAGCACCCGACAGGGGGCACCCTACAATGAGCAGTTCTTC. It encodes CASTRQGAPYNEQFF.

This clone was found a few times. This chain links TRBV2 with TRBJ1-2, with 8 bases that match TRBD1. The CDR3 consists of 14 residues. CDR1 and CDR2 from the germline V gene are SNHLY and FYNNEI. Trimming cost V 6 bases and J 5 bases; bases outside gene matches: 8. CDR3 nucleotide sequence: TGTGCCAGCAGGGAACGCGGGACAGGTTATGGCTACACCTTC. Encoded protein: CASRERGTGYGYTF.

The chain employs TRBV6-5 and TRBJ2-2; possible D gene TRBD2, 6 bases. From germline, CDR1 is MNHEY and CDR2 SVGAGI. The CDR3 loop spans 13 amino acids. Between the trimmed V and J ends, which lost 6 bases and 5 bases, there was a span of 10 bases. In DNA, the CDR3 is TGTGCCAGCAGGTTGCTAGCGACCGGGGAGCTGTTTTTT. It yields the protein CASRLLATGELFF.

This rearrangement joins TRBV28 to TRBJ2-7; D gene ambiguous. The V end lost 4 bases, the J end lost 2 bases, and 9 bases lay between the germline ends. Germline V gives CDR1 MDHEN, CDR2 SYDVKM. The CDR3 has 13 amino acids. CDR3 protein: CASSSPGAYEQYV. The CDR3 DNA follows: TGTGCCAGCAGTTCCCCTGGGGCCTACGAGCAGTACGTC.

The genes are TRBV6-5 and TRBJ1-1; no reliable D call. Per the germline V gene, CDR1 is MNHEY and CDR2 is SVGAGI. V was clipped by 8 bases and J by 6 bases, with 13 bases between them. This CDR3 has 12 amino acids. Here the CDR3 reads CASLDGRPEAFF. In nucleotides, the CDR3 is TGTGCCAGCCTCGATGGAAGGCCTGAAGCTTTCTTT.

This clone was counted once. This chain links TRBV5-1 with TRBJ2-2; no clear D. CDR3 length equals 13 residues. Trimming removed 1 base at V and 7 bases at J, with 8 bases between. Germline values: CDR1 SGHRS, CDR2 YFSETQ. The CDR3 is CASSLSVDGELFF. DNA of the CDR3: TGCGCCAGCAGCTTGTCGGTTGACGGGGAGCTGTTTTTT.

The V call is TRBV5-1, the J call TRBJ1-6, with 8 bases lining up with TRBD1. The CDR3 is 15 amino acids. CDR1 is SGHRS, CDR2 YFSETQ, per germline. Trimming at V came to 9 bases and at J to 9 bases, leaving 14 bases not matched to a gene. The CDR3 spells CAIPTLQGEVSPLHF. The CDR3 coding sequence is TGCGCCATCCCGACCCTACAGGGGGAGGTTTCACCCCTCCACTTT. Based on the CDR3 plus reference TRBV5-1 and TRBJ1-6, the full variable domain is KAGVTQTPRYLIKTRGQQVTLSCSPISGHRSVSWYQQTPGQGLQFLFEYFSETQRNKGNFPGRFSGRQFSNSRSEMNVSTLELGDSALYLCAIPTLQGEVSPLHFGNGTRLTVT.

The chain links TRBV5-5 to TRBJ2-2; 8 nucleotides align to TRBD2. The V gene's germline CDR1 is SGHKS and CDR2 YYEKEE (reference sequence). The CDR3 contains 15 residues. V was clipped by 0 bases and J by 4 bases; unmatched bases: 2. The CDR3 bases are TGTGCCAGCAGCTTGGCGGGGGGGGGCACCGGGGAGCTGTTTTTT. Its translation: CASSLAGGGTGELFF.